The 15 T cell receptor beta chains below come from one sample, sequenced in a study of beta chain features in type 1 diabetes. Sequenced material consisted of expressed TCRB transcripts (all of the isolated RNA was reverse transcribed). Clones were sequenced by immunoSEQ multiplex PCR, and TCRdb holds only the in-frame ones, with some missing. The sample yields about 470,000 clones, 30% seen once. The material sequenced was naive CD4+ T cells from blood. These receptor sequences come from a man aged 18 to 30 in good health.

The gene calls are TRBV7-9 and TRBJ2-1, with 7 bases aligning to TRBD1. This CDR3 has 15 amino acids. Germline lookup yields CDR1 SEHNR and CDR2 FQNEAQ (reference sequence). Trimming took 5 bases from V and 5 from J; bases not matched to a gene: 9. The CDR3 reads CASSLWDRGNNEQFF. CDR3 coding DNA: TGTGCCAGCAGCCTATGGGACAGAGGGAACAATGAGCAGTTCTTC.

V is TRBV15 and J is TRBJ1-4; 10 bases are shared with TRBD1. Germline CDR1 LNHNV, CDR2 YYDKDF (reference sequence). The CDR3 length is 17 residues. The V gene end was trimmed by 4 bases and the J gene end by 1 base; junction bases not matched to a gene: 6. In nucleotides, the CDR3 is TGTGCCACCAGCACTCTGGGACAGGGGCGAACTAATGAAAAACTGTTTTTT. This codes for CATSTLGQGRTNEKLFF.

In its sample, this clone was seen once. V is TRBV30 and J is TRBJ1-3, with D perhaps TRBD1 (5 bases). Germline V gene data show CDR1 as GTSNPN and CDR2 as SVGIG (reference sequence). The V end lost 4 bases, the J end lost 2 bases, and 9 bases lay between the germline ends. This CDR3 comprises 13 residues. CDR3 nucleotides: TGTGCCTGGATAGGGGACCCTGGAAACACCATATATTTT. Amino acids: CAWIGDPGNTIYF.

The V gene is TRBV6-6, the J gene TRBJ2-7; a weak D match, TRBD2 (6 bases). With 3 bases removed from V and 2 bases from J, the gap between germline ends came to 8 bases. In germline, CDR1 is MNHNY, CDR2 SVGAGI (reference sequence). There are 13 residues in the CDR3. The CDR3 DNA is TGTGCCAGCAGTTATGGAGGGACCTACGAGCAGTACTTC. Amino acid sequence: CASSYGGTYEQYF.

This clone was recorded a few times. The rearrangement joins TRBV28 to TRBJ2-1; possible D gene TRBD1, 5 bases. The CDR3 totals 13 residues. V shed 7 bases and J shed 6 bases, with 13 bases lying between them. Germline values: CDR1 MDHEN, CDR2 SYDVKM. The CDR3 bases are TGTGCCAGCAAAAAGATTCAGGGCAATGAGCAGTTCTTC. Its translation: CASKKIQGNEQFF.

The genes are TRBV4-2 and TRBJ2-3, with D tentatively TRBD2 (6 bases). The CDR3 has 15 amino acids. V dropped 0 bases and J dropped 2 bases, with 9 bases sitting between them. In germline, CDR1 is LGHNA, CDR2 YNFKEQ. For the CDR3, the DNA is TGTGCCAGCAGCCAAGATGGAGGGTACACAGATACGCAGTATTTT. This encodes CASSQDGGYTDTQYF.

The chain has TRBV7-9 and TRBJ2-6, with 10 bases aligning to TRBD1. This CDR3 is built from 19 residues. In germline, CDR1 is SEHNR, CDR2 FQNEAQ (reference sequence). V was clipped by 2 bases and J by 0 bases; unmatched bases: 7. CDR3 DNA sequence: TGTGCCAGCAGCTTATTAATTGGGACAGGGGACTCTGGGGCCAACGTCCTGACTTTC. Translated: CASSLLIGTGDSGANVLTF.

This clone was counted a few times. This sample includes further DNA sequences coding for the same CDR3. The V call is TRBV9, the J call TRBJ2-3, with no clear D. CDR1 SGDLS and CDR2 YYNGEE come from the germline V gene. V lost 0 bases and J 4 bases, leaving 3 bases between the germline ends. The CDR3 is 12 residues long. As DNA, the CDR3 is TGTGCCAGCAGCGTAGTCGCAGATACGCAGTATTTT. This gives the protein CASSVVADTQYF. The complete variable domain, with remaining parts taken from reference TRBV9 and TRBJ2-3, reads DSGVTQTPKHLITATGQRVTLRCSPRSGDLSVYWYQQSLDQGLQFLIQYYNGEERAKGNILERFSAQQFPDLHSELNLSSLELGDSALYFCASSVVADTQYFGPGTRLTVL.

The rearrangement uses TRBV25-1 and TRBJ2-5; 10 bases map to TRBD2. V was pared by 6 bases and J by 7 bases, with 8 bases of the junction left unmatched. The CDR3 is 14 residues long. Germline V gene lookup returns CDR1 MGHDK and CDR2 SYGVNS. The CDR3 protein is CASSEAGGVGTQYF. The DNA of the CDR3 is TGTGCCAGCAGCGAAGCGGGAGGGGTAGGGACCCAGTACTTC.

V is TRBV4-1 and J is TRBJ2-5; 7 bases line up with TRBD1. Unmatched junction bases numbered 10, after V lost 4 bases and J lost 5 bases. This CDR3 has 15 residues. CDR1 and CDR2 (germline): MGHRA, YSYEKL. CDR3 coding DNA: TGCGCCAGCAGCCCTAACCGGGACAGAGGGGAGACCCAGTACTTC. Its translation is CASSPNRDRGETQYF.

V gene TRBV7-2 combines with J gene TRBJ2-5; D is unclear. Germline-derived CDR1 and CDR2 are SGHTA and FQGNSA. This CDR3 has 14 residues. Trimming left V 5 bases short and J 0 bases short, with 10 bases between. CDR3 nucleotide sequence: TGTGCCAGCAGCCCACCTGGACACCAAGAGACCCAGTACTTC. It is translated as CASSPPGHQETQYF.

This chain connects TRBV7-9 to TRBJ2-7, with D maybe TRBD2 (5 bases). Between the trimmed V and J ends, which lost 4 bases and 3 bases, there was a span of 13 bases. CDR3 length equals 14 residues. CDR1 and CDR2 (germline): SEHNR, FQNEAQ (reference sequence). The CDR3 nucleotides are TGTGCCAGCAGCTCCCTTCGAGGGATCTACGAGCAGTACTTC. Amino acids: CASSSLRGIYEQYF.

V is TRBV6-5 and J is TRBJ2-1; 9 bases match TRBD1. V was clipped by 5 bases and J by 7 bases; unmatched bases: 9. CDR3 length: 15 residues. Per germline, CDR1 MNHEY and CDR2 SVGAGI. The CDR3 coding sequence is TGTGCCAGCAGTCCGCCCGGGACAGGGTTGAATGAGCAGTTCTTC. It translates to CASSPPGTGLNEQFF.

This clone was detected only a few times. The genes are TRBV2 and TRBJ2-3; D may be TRBD2 (5 bases). There are 13 residues in the CDR3. Germline-derived CDR1 and CDR2 are SNHLY and FYNNEI. Trimming removed 6 bases at V and 10 bases at J, with 17 bases between. The CDR3 sequence is CASRRETGISQYF. The CDR3 DNA follows: TGTGCCAGCAGGAGGGAGACTGGGATATCGCAGTATTTT.

A single count supports this clone. This chain uses TRBV27 with TRBJ2-2; 14 nucleotides line up with TRBD2. The junction had 7 bases not matched to a gene; V was cut back by 5 bases and J by 2 bases. This CDR3 region has 18 residues. From germline, CDR1 is MNHEY and CDR2 SMNVEV (reference sequence). CDR3: CASSTGLAGVFNTGELFF. CDR3 sequence (DNA): TGTGCCAGCAGTACGGGACTAGCGGGAGTTTTTAACACCGGGGAGCTGTTTTTT.